This T cell receptor beta chain is drawn from a study of T cells after yellow fever vaccination. TCRdb reprocessed the 5' RACE reads via MiXCR and lists one record per CDR3 protein. The sample includes about 510,000 distinct CDR3 sequences, 21% of them seen just once. The CDR3 consists of 14 residues. V lost 10 bases, J lost 4 bases, and 5 bases stayed unmatched. Per the germline V gene, CDR1 is MNHEY and CDR2 is SVGAGI. The receptor's source is a man aged 18 to 30 who received the YFV17D yellow fever vaccine. Sequencing was performed on PBMCs, taken approximately 22 days after the first yellow fever vaccination. V and J are TRBV6-5 and TRBJ2-2; 11 nucleotides agree with TRBD1. The CDR3 bases are TGTGCCACCGGGACAGGGGGATTCACCGGGGAGCTGTTTTTT. This encodes CATGTGGFTGELFF.